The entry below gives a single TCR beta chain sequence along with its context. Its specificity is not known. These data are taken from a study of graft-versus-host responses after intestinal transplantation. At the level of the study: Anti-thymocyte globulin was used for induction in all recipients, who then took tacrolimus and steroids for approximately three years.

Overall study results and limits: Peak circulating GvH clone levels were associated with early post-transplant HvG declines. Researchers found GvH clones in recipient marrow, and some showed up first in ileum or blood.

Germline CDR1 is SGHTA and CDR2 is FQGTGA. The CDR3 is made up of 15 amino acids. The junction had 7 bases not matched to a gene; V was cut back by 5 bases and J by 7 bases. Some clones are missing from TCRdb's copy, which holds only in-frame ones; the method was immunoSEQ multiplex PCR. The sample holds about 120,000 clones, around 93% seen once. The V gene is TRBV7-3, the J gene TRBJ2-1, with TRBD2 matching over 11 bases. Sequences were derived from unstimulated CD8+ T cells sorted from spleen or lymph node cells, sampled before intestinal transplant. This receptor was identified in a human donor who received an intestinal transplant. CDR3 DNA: TGTGCCAGCAGCGTGATAGCGGGAGGGCCTAATGAGCAGTTCTTC. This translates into CASSVIAGGPNEQFF.